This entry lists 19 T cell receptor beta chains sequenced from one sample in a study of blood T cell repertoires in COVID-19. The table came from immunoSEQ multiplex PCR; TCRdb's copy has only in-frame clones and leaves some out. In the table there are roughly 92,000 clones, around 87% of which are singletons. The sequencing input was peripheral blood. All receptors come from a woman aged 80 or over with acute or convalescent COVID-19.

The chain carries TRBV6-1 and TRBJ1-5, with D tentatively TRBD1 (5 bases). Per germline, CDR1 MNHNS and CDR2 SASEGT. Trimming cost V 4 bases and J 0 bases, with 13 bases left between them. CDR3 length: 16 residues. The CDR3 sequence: CASSGAAGDSNQPQHF. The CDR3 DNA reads TGTGCCAGCAGTGGAGCGGCGGGGGATAGCAATCAGCCCCAGCATTTT.

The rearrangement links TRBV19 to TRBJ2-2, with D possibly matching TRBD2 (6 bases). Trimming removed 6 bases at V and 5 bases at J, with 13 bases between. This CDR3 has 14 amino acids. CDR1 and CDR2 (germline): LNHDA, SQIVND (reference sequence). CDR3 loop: CASRPGTATGELFF. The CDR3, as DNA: TGTGCCAGTAGGCCCGGGACTGCTACCGGGGAGCTGTTTTTT.

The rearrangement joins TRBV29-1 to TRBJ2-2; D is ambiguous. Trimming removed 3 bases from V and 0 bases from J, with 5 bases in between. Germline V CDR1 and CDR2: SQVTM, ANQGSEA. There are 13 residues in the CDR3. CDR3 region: CSVDDTNTGELFF. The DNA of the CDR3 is TGCAGCGTTGACGACACGAACACCGGGGAGCTGTTTTTT.

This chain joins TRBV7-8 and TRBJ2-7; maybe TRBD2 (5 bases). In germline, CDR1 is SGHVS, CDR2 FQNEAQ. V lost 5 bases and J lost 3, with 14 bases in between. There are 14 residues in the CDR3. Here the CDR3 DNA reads TGTGCCAGCAGCCCAGAGGGCAGTAACTACGAGCAGTACTTC. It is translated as CASSPEGSNYEQYF.

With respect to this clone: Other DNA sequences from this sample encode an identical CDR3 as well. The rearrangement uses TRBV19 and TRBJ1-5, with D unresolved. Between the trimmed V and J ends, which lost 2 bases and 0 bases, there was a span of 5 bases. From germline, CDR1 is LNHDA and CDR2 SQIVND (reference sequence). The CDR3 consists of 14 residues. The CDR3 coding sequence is TGTGCCAGTAGTATACGGGGTAGCAATCAGCCCCAGCATTTT. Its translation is CASSIRGSNQPQHF.

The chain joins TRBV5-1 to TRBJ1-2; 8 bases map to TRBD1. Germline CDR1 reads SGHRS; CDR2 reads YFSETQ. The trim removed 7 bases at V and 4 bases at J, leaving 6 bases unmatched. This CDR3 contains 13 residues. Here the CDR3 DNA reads TGCGCCAGCGGTTTACAGGGGGGCTATGGCTACACCTTC. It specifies CASGLQGGYGYTF.

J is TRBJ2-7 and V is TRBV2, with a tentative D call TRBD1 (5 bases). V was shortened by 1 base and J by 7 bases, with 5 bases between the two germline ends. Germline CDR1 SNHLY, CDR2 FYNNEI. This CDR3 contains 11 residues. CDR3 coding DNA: TGTGCCAGCAGTGAAGACAGGGAGCAGTACTTC. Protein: CASSEDREQYF.

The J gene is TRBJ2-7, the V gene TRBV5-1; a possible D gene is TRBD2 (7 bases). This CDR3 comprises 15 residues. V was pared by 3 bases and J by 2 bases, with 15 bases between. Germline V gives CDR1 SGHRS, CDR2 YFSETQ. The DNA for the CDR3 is TGCGCCAGCAGCTCCACCGGGGGGCCTACCTACGAGCAGTACTTC. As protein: CASSSTGGPTYEQYF.

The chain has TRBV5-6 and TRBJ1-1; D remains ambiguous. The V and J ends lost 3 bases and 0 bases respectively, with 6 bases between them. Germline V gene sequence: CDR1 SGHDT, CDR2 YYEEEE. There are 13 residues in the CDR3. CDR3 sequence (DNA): TGTGCCAGCAGCTCCGGGTTGAACACTGAAGCTTTCTTT. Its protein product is CASSSGLNTEAFF.

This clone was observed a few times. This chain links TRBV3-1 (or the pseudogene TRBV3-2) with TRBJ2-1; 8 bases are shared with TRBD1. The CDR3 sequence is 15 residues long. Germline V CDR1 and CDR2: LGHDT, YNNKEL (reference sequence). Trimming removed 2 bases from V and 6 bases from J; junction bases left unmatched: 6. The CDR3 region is CASSQSDRVGNEQFF. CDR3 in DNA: TGTGCCAGCAGCCAATCGGACAGGGTTGGCAATGAGCAGTTCTTC.

The CDR3 loop reads CASSRTGTNYGYTF. Written as DNA, the CDR3 is TGTGCCAGCAGTAGGACAGGGACTAACTATGGCTACACCTTC. J is TRBJ1-2 and V is TRBV2, with 8 bases fitting TRBD1. This CDR3 comprises 14 residues. V lost 5 bases to trimming and J lost 0 bases; unmatched junction nucleotides: 2. CDR1 and CDR2 (germline): SNHLY, FYNNEI.

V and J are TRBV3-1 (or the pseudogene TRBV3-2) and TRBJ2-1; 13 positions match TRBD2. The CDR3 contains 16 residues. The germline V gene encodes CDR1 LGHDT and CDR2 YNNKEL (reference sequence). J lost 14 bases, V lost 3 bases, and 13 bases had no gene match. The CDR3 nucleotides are TGTGCCAGCAGCCATCGGACTAGCGGGAGACATACTAAGGAGTTCTTC. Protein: CASSHRTSGRHTKEFF.

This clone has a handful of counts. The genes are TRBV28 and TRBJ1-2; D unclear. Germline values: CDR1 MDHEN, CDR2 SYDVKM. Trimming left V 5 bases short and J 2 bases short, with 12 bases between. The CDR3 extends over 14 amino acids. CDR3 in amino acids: CASSPITANYGYTF. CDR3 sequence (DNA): TGTGCCAGCAGTCCCATTACTGCGAACTATGGCTACACCTTC.

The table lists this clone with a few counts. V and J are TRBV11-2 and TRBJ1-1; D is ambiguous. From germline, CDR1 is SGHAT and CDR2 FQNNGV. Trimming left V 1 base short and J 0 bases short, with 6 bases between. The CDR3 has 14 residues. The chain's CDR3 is CASSLVTVNTEAFF. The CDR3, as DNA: TGTGCCAGCAGCTTAGTAACAGTGAACACTGAAGCTTTCTTT. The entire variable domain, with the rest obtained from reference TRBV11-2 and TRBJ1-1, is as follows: EAGVAQSPRYKIIEKRQSVAFWCNPISGHATLYWYQQILGQGPKLLIQFQNNGVVDDSQLPKDRFSAERLKGVDSTLKIQPAKLEDSAVYLCASSLVTVNTEAFFGQGTRLTVV.

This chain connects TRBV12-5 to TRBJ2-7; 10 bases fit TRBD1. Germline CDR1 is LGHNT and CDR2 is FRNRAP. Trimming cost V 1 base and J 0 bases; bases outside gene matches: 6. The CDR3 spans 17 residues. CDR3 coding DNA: TGTGCTAGTGGTTTGGCCGGGACAGGGGCAGGCTCCTACGAGCAGTACTTC. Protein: CASGLAGTGAGSYEQYF.

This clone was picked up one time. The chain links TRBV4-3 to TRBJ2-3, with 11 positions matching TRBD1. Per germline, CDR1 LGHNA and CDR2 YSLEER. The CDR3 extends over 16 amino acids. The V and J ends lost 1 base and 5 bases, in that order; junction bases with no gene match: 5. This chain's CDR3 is CASSQGDRGLGDTQYF. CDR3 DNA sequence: TGCGCCAGCAGCCAAGGGGACAGGGGGTTGGGAGATACGCAGTATTTT.

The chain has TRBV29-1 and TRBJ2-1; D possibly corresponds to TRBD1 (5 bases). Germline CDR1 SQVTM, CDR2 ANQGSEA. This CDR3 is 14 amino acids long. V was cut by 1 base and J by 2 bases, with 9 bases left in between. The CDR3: CSVEGQYAYNEQFF. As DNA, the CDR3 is TGCAGCGTTGAAGGACAGTACGCCTACAATGAGCAGTTCTTC.

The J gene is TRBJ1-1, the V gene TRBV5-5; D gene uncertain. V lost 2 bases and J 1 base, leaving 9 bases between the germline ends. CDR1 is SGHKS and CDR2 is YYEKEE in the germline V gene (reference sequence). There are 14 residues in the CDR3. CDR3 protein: CASSFPAGNTEAFF. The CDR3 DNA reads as TGTGCCAGCAGCTTTCCAGCAGGGAACACTGAAGCTTTCTTT.

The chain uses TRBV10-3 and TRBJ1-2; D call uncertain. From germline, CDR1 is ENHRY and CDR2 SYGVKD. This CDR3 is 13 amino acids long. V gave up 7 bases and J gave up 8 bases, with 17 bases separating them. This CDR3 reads CAITVDGREGYTF. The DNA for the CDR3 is TGTGCCATCACCGTGGACGGGCGGGAGGGCTACACCTTC.